This TCR beta chain was profiled in a study of CD8 T cells in ankylosing spondylitis. Making use of molecular barcodes, quantitative 5'-RACE generated TCR beta libraries. In TCRdb, the 5' RACE reads were re-called with MiXCR into one record per CDR3 protein. Of under 250,000 distinct CDR3 sequences listed, 32% were seen once; the top ten hold about 4%. CDR3 length equals 14 residues. Trimming cost V 5 bases and J 0 bases, with 10 bases left between them. Notes on this clonotype: What it recognizes is unknown.

Study-wide results and caveats: In peripheral blood, disease-linked CD8+ clones occurred at relatively low frequencies. Earlier reports found some motif variants in synovial fluid and blood in reactive arthritis.

The TCR sequence derives from a male donor with ankylosing spondylitis or in good health (not recorded which). V gene TRBV12-3 or TRBV12-4 combines with J gene TRBJ1-2; a weak D match, TRBD1 (5 bases). The specimen sequenced was blood, either unsorted or a sorted T cell fraction (not recorded which). DNA for the CDR3: TGTGCCAGCAGTCCCGGAGGGGCTAACTATGGCTACACCTTC. This encodes CASSPGGANYGYTF.